Following are 20 T cell receptor beta chains from one sample sequenced in a study of T cell repertoires in aging, cancer and after chemotherapy. The template was genomic DNA from peripheral blood, not RNA. TRB rearrangements spanning V, D and J were amplified using mixed TRB-A/B primers. TCRdb processed the multiplex PCR reads anew with MiXCR; each CDR3 protein has one entry. Of approximately 2,000 distinct CDR3 sequences in the sample, roughly 32% were seen once. Material: blood. The receptors shown here come from a human donor with a blood cancer.

The genes are TRBV27 and TRBJ2-1; 9 bases align to TRBD1. This CDR3 spans 16 amino acids. Germline lookup yields CDR1 MNHEY and CDR2 SMNVEV (reference sequence). Germline trimming cut 6 bases from V and 0 bases from J; bases unmatched to any gene: 6. The CDR3 region is CASRSGQGLSYNEQFF. CDR3 in DNA: TGTGCCAGCAGATCAGGACAGGGGCTCTCCTACAATGAGCAGTTCTTC.

This clonotype was observed a few times. The chain uses TRBV5-6 and TRBJ2-1; D is uncertain. Looked up from germline, CDR1 is SGHDT and CDR2 is YYEEEE. CDR3 size: 13 residues. V lost 4 bases, J lost 7 bases, and 12 bases lay in between. CDR3 sequence (DNA): TGTGCCAGCAGCCCCGGTCCCGGGAATGAGCAGTTCTTC. Protein product: CASSPGPGNEQFF.

This clonotype showed up just a few times. This chain connects TRBV19 to TRBJ2-5, with TRBD2 matching over 7 bases. V lost 3 bases and J lost 4; bases outside the gene matches: 2. The CDR3 runs 13 residues. Germline CDR1 and CDR2: LNHDA and SQIVND (reference sequence). Here the CDR3 reads CASSMGGGETQYF. The CDR3 DNA follows: TGTGCCAGTAGTATGGGGGGGGGAGAGACCCAGTACTTC.

This clonotype was found a few times. The V call is TRBV6-5, the J call TRBJ1-5, with 9 nucleotides matching TRBD1. This CDR3 spans 15 amino acids. V shed 4 bases and J 4 bases; nucleotides not matched to a gene: 5. CDR1 is MNHEY, CDR2 SVGAGI, per germline. The CDR3 region is CASSSTGGANQPQHF. CDR3 nucleotides: TGTGCCAGCAGTTCAACAGGGGGCGCGAATCAGCCCCAGCATTTT.

This clonotype was detected only a few times. The rearrangement uses TRBV19 and TRBJ1-1; D gene uncertain. The CDR3 has 18 residues. CDR1 is LNHDA and CDR2 is SQIVND in the germline V gene (reference sequence). V shed 6 bases and J shed 1 base, with 24 bases lying between them. The CDR3 DNA follows: TGTGCCAGTAGACTCAGCGGGAGGCTAGCTGGAAGGAACACTGAAGCTTTCTTT. Translation: CASRLSGRLAGRNTEAFF.

This clonotype counts as medium-sized. This chain links TRBV12-3 or TRBV12-4 with TRBJ2-7; D is ambiguous. V gave up 1 base and J gave up 6 bases, with 7 bases separating them. The CDR3 is 12 amino acids. The CDR3, as DNA: TGTGCCAGCAGTTTAGTGCCAGCCGAGCAGTACTTC. It specifies CASSLVPAEQYF.

This chain uses TRBV6-1 with TRBJ2-5, with D possibly TRBD1 on 6 matching bases. The germline V gene encodes CDR1 MNHNS and CDR2 SASEGT. The CDR3 spans 16 residues. V was cut by 4 bases and J by 4 bases, with 19 bases left in between. CDR3 nucleotide sequence: TGTGCCAGCAGTGCCCAGGGGTCAGGTCTAGGAGAGACCCAGTACTTC. Residues: CASSAQGSGLGETQYF.

The V and J genes are TRBV11-1 and TRBJ2-5, with 12 bases lining up with TRBD1. With V trimmed by 3 bases and J by 4 bases, 6 bases remained unmatched. The CDR3 has 16 amino acids. Germline CDR1 and CDR2: SGHAT and FQDESV (reference sequence). This CDR3 reads CASSLGDRGLRETQYF. In DNA form, the CDR3 reads TGTGCCAGCAGCTTGGGGGACAGGGGGCTTCGAGAGACCCAGTACTTC.

The chain joins TRBV5-1 to TRBJ1-1; 10 bases fit TRBD1. The CDR3 runs to 15 residues. Per the germline V gene, CDR1 is SGHRS and CDR2 is YFSETQ. Trimming cost V 5 bases and J 0 bases; bases outside gene matches: 4. The CDR3 is CASRTGGNLNTEAFF. The CDR3 DNA reads as TGCGCCAGCAGGACAGGGGGCAATCTGAACACTGAAGCTTTCTTT.

This clonotype has more than one count but fewer than ten. The chain employs TRBV7-6 and TRBJ1-1; D not resolved. Germline V gene sequence: CDR1 SGHVS, CDR2 FNYEAQ. The CDR3 covers 13 residues. Trimming shortened V by 5 bases and J by 1 base, and 8 bases separated the two germline ends. This CDR3 reads CASSADGNTEAFF. The CDR3 nucleotides are TGTGCCAGCAGCGCCGATGGGAACACTGAAGCTTTCTTT.

In its sample, this clonotype was seen a few times. The CDR3, as DNA: TGTGCCAGTAGTATTTCACCCTCGGGGACTGAAGCTTTCTTT. The encoded protein is CASSISPSGTEAFF. This chain connects TRBV19 to TRBJ1-1; D is unresolved. Germline V CDR1 and CDR2: LNHDA, SQIVND (reference sequence). The CDR3 loop spans 14 amino acids. Trimming cost V 3 bases and J 5 bases, with 13 bases left between them.

The chain has TRBV5-4 and TRBJ2-7, with D possibly being TRBD1 (6 bases). The germline CDR1 and CDR2 sequences are SGHNT and YYREEE (reference sequence). The V end was cut by 0 bases, the J end by 1 base, with 8 bases between. This CDR3 spans 14 amino acids. CDR3 coding DNA: TGTGCCAGCAGCTTGGGAGGGGGATCCTACGAGCAGTACTTC. It encodes CASSLGGGSYEQYF.

The gene calls are TRBV27 and TRBJ2-1; D remains ambiguous. The germline V and J ends were trimmed by 3 bases and 7 bases, with 7 bases remaining between them. This CDR3 region has 12 residues. In germline, CDR1 is MNHEY, CDR2 SMNVEV (reference sequence). The CDR3 sequence: CASSFTGNEQFF. The DNA for the CDR3 is TGTGCCAGCAGTTTTACCGGGAATGAGCAGTTCTTC.

The rearrangement links TRBV6-5 to TRBJ1-1, with D perhaps TRBD1 (5 bases). Trimming took off 0 bases at V and 1 base at J, with 12 bases between the two ends. Germline V gene sequence: CDR1 MNHEY, CDR2 SVGAGI. This CDR3 has 16 amino acids. In nucleotides, the CDR3 is TGTGCCAGCAGTTACTCGCCAACAGGCTCGAACACTGAAGCTTTCTTT. It encodes CASSYSPTGSNTEAFF.

In regard to this clonotype: Germline is not matched at one junction end, which may reflect a read error. The chain carries TRBV4-2 and TRBJ2-1; TRBD2 is a possible D gene (7 bases). The germline gives CDR1 LGHNA, CDR2 YNFKEQ. The CDR3 length is 17 residues. CDR3 coding DNA: TGCGCCAGCAGCCAAGGATCCGGCGGGGGCCATTACAATGAGCAGTTCTTC. It codes for CASSQGSGGGHYNEQFF.

This chain links TRBV20-1 with TRBJ1-1, with D uncertain. The germline V and J ends were trimmed by 6 bases and 6 bases, with 17 bases remaining between them. Looked up from germline, CDR1 is DFQATT and CDR2 is SNEGSKA (reference sequence). CDR3 length equals 13 residues. The CDR3 DNA follows: TGCAGTGCCGGAAGGAGCCCGGTCTCTGAAGCTTTCTTT. It yields the protein CSAGRSPVSEAFF.

Concerning this clonotype itself: Just one base apart from a much larger clone, this may be a read error. This chain uses TRBV6-1 with TRBJ2-5, with 8 nucleotides matching TRBD1. The germline V gene has CDR1 MNHNS and CDR2 SASEGT. The CDR3 loop spans 15 amino acids. V was clipped by 5 bases and J by 5 bases; unmatched bases: 10. The CDR3 protein is CASSNTGGSGETQYF. The CDR3 coding sequence is TGTGCCAGCAGTAATACAGGGGGGTCAGGCGAGACCCAGTACTTC.

The V gene is TRBV7-2, the J gene TRBJ2-1; D tentatively reads TRBD1 or TRBD2 (5 bases each). Trimming stripped 6 bases from V and 6 bases from J, with 15 bases between. This CDR3 region has 14 residues. The germline V gene encodes CDR1 SGHTA and CDR2 FQGNSA. CDR3 region: CASSAGGSVNEQFF. DNA for the CDR3: TGTGCCAGCAGTGCTGGGGGTAGCGTCAATGAGCAGTTCTTC.

As to this clonotype: A clone one base away is much larger, so this may be a read error. This chain connects TRBV6-5 to TRBJ2-2, with D possibly being TRBD2 (5 bases). Germline CDR1 MNHEY, CDR2 SVGAGI. This CDR3 is 11 amino acids long. CDR3 sequence (DNA): TGTGCCAGCAGAACTACCGGGGAGCCGTTTTTT. It is translated as CASRTTGEPFF.

In regard to this clonotype: Since a much larger clone is just one base distant, this may be a read error. This chain links TRBV29-1 with TRBJ1-1, with D unresolved. The CDR3 sequence is 15 residues long. The germline V gene has CDR1 SQVTM and CDR2 ANQGSEA. DNA of the CDR3: TGCAGAGTGCTCCCCCACGGAAGTATGAACACTGAAGCTTTCTTT. Protein sequence: CRVLPHGSMNTEAFF.